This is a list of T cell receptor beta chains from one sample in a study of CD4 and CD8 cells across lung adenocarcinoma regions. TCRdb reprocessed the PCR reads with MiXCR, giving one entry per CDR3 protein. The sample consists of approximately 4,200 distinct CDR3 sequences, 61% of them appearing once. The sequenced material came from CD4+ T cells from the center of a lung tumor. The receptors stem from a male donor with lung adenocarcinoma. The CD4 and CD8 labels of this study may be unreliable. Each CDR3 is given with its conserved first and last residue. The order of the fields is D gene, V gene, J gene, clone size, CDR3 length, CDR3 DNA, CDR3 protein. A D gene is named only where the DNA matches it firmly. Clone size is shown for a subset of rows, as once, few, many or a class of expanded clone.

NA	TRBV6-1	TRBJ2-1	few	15	TGTGCCAGCAGACGGACTAGGGGGTATTACAATGAGCAGTTCTTC	CASRRTRGYYNEQFF
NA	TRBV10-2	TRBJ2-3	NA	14	TGCGCGGGGATCGGGGGAGGCGACACAGAGACGCAGTATTTC	CAGIGGGDTETQYF
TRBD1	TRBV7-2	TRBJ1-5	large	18	TGTGCCAGCAGCCCCCGAGCCGGGACAGGGGGCTGGGATCAGCCCCAGCATTTT	CASSPRAGTGGWDQPQHF
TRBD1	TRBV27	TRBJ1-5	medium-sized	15	TGTGCCAGCAGTTACAGGGGTGGAAGCAATCAGCCCCAGCATTTT	CASSYRGGSNQPQHF
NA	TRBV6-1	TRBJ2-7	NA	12	TGTGCCAGCAGACTTTTCTCCTGGGAGCAGTACTTC	CASRLFSWEQYF
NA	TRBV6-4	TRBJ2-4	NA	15	TGTGCCAGCAGCTCGGGGCTGAGCGGCAATAATACTCAGTACTTT	CASSSGLSGNNTQYF
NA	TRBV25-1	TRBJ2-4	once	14	TGTGCGGGCAGAGGGGGGCGGGACCATAGCATTCAGTACTTC	CAGRGGRDHSIQYF
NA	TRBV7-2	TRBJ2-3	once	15	TGTGCCAGCAGCTTAGGAAGGGGAAGCACAGATACGCAGTATTTT	CASSLGRGSTDTQYF
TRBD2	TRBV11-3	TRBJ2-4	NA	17	TGTGCCAGTCGACTAGCGGGAGGGGGCCGTGCCCAAAACATTCAGTACTTC	CASRLAGGGRAQNIQYF
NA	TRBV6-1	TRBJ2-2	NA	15	TGTGCCAGCAGCCAGGGATCTAGTATGACCGGGGAGCTGTTTTTT	CASSQGSSMTGELFF
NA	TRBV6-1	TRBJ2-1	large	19	TGTGCCAGCAGTGAAATCCCCCCCGGGTACTCGAGCTCCTACAATGAGCAGTTCTTC	CASSEIPPGYSSSYNEQFF
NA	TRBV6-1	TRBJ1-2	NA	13	TGTGCCAGCAGTGTGGTCTCCCGGGATGGCTACACCTTC	CASSVVSRDGYTF
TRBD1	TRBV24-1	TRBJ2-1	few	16	TGTGCCACCAGTGAGACAGGGGGAGTTCGCTACAATGAGCAGTTCTTC	CATSETGGVRYNEQFF
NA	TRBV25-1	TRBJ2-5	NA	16	TGTGCCAGCAGGGGGGCAGGGGGAGGGGATAGAGAGACCCAGTACTTT	CASRGAGGGDRETQYF
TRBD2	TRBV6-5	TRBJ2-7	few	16	TGTGCCAGCAGTATACGACTAGCGGGAGGTCTTTACGAGCAGTACTTC	CASSIRLAGGLYEQYF
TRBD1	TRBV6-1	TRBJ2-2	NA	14	TGTGCCAGCATAGAGGGGGCCGGGCCCGGGGAGCTGTTTTTT	CASIEGAGPGELFF
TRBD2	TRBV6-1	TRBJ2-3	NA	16	TGTGCCAGCAGACTCTCCTTGACTAGCGGGACAGATACGCAGTATTTT	CASRLSLTSGTDTQYF
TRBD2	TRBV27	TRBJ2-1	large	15	TGTGCCAGCAGTTTTGTCGCGGGAGCGTACAATGAGCAGTTCTTC	CASSFVAGAYNEQFF
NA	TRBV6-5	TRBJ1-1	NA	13	TGTGCCAGCAGTTACTCCGGGGGGACTGAAGCTTTCTTT	CASSYSGGTEAFF
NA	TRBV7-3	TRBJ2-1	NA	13	TGTGCCAGCAGCCGCCTTAAAGGAAATGAGCAGTTCTTC	CASSRLKGNEQFF
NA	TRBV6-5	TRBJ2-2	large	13	TGTGCCAGCAGTTACTCTGTCACCGGGGAGCTGTTTTTT	CASSYSVTGELFF
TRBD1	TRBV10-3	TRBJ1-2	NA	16	TGTGCCACCTCTCATTCAATCGGGACAGGGGGGGATGGCTACACCTTC	CATSHSIGTGGDGYTF
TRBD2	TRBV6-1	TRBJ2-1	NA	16	TGTGCCAGCAGTGAAGGAGCGGGAGTAGCCTACAATGAGCAGTTCTTC	CASSEGAGVAYNEQFF
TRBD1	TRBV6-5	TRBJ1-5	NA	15	TGTGCCAGCAGTTTTACCACAGGGGAGGATCAGCCCCAGCATTTT	CASSFTTGEDQPQHF
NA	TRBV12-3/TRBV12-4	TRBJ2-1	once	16	TGTGCCAGCAGTTGGAGCACACACTCCTCCTACAATGAGCAGTTCTTC	CASSWSTHSSYNEQFF
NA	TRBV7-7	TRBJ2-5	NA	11	TGTGCTAGCACCGCCGGGGAGACCCAGTACTTC	CASTAGETQYF
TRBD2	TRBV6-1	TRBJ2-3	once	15	TGTGCCAGCAGGGGTAGCGGGTTTTCCACAGATACGCAGTATTTT	CASRGSGFSTDTQYF
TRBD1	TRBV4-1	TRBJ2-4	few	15	TGCGCCAGCAGCCCCCTGGGACAGGTCAAAAACATTCAGTACTTC	CASSPLGQVKNIQYF
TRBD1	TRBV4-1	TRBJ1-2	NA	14	TGCGCCAGCAGCCCGAGGGGGCAGAACTATGGCTACACCTTC	CASSPRGQNYGYTF
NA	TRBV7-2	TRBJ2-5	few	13	TGTGCCAGCAGCTTTCGGCGCCTAGAGACCCAGTACTTC	CASSFRRLETQYF
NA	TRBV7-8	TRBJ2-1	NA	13	TGTGCCAGCGGCTTCACCCGGGACTCAGAGCAGTTCTTC	CASGFTRDSEQFF
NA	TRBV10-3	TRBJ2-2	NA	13	TGTACCGCTAGGACGCCAAACACCGGGGAGCTGTTTTTT	CTARTPNTGELFF
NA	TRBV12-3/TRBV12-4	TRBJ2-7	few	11	TGTGCCAGCAGCCTGCTCTACGAGCAGTACTTC	CASSLLYEQYF
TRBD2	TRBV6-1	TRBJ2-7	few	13	TGTGCCAGCAGTGAACTAGCGGGAGCCGAGCAGTACTTC	CASSELAGAEQYF
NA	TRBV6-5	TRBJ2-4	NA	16	TGTGCCAGCCGTCCCTCGGGGCGGTGGGCCAAAAACACGCAGTACTTT	CASRPSGRWAKNTQYF
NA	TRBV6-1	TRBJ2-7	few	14	TGTGCCAGCAGTGCTCGGGCCTCCAACGACGAGCAGTACTTC	CASSARASNDEQYF
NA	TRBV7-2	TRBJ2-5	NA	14	TGTGCCAGCAGCTCCCCACCGGGGCCCCGGACCCAGTACTTC	CASSSPPGPRTQYF
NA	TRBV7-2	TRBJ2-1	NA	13	TGTGCCAGCAGCCGAGACAGCCTCAATGAGCAGTTCTTC	CASSRDSLNEQFF
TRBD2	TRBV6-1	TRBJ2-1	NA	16	TGTGCCAGCAGGTTGGCTAGCGGGACCTCATACAAGGAGCAGTTCTTC	CASRLASGTSYKEQFF
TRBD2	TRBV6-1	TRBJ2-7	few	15	TGTGCCAGCAGGGATAGCGGGAGTCCCCCCTACGAGCAGTACTTC	CASRDSGSPPYEQYF
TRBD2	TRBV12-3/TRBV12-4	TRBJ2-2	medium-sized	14	TGTGCCAGCAGTTTAACGGGAGGGACCGGGGAGCTGTTTTTT	CASSLTGGTGELFF
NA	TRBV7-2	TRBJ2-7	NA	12	TGTGCCAGCAGCTTAGGAGCTCTCGAGCAGTACTTC	CASSLGALEQYF
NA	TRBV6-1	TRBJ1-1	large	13	TGTGCCAGCGTACAGACCCTCTACACTGAAGCTTTCTTT	CASVQTLYTEAFF
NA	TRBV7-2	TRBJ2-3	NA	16	TGTGCCAGCAGCTTAGTAGGGCAGGGGAGCACAGATACGCAGTATTTT	CASSLVGQGSTDTQYF
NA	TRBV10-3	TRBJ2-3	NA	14	TGTGCCATCCTTTGGGCTAGCAGCACAGATACGCAGTATTTT	CAILWASSTDTQYF